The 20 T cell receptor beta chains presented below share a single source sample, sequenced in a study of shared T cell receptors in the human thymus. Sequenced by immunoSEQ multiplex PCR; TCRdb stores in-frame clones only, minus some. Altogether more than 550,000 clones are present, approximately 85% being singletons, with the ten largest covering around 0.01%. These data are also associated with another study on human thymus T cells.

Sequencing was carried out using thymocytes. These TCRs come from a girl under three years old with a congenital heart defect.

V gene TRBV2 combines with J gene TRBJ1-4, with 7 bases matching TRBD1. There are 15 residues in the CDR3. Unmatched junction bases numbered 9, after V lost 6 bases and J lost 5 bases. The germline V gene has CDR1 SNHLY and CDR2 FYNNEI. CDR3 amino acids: CASSRRGSGNEKLFF. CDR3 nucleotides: TGTGCCAGCAGCCGCAGGGGGTCTGGGAATGAAAAACTGTTTTTT.

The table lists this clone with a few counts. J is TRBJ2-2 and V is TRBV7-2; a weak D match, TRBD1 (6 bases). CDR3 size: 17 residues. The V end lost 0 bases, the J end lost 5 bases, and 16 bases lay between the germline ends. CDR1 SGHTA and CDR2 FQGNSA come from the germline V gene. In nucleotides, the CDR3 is TGTGCCAGCAGCTTAGCTATTGTAGGGGGTGGGACCGGGGAGCTGTTTTTT. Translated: CASSLAIVGGGTGELFF.

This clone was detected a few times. CDR3: CASSTTTGQGLGDYDQPQHF. The CDR3 DNA reads TGTGCCAGTAGTACAACAACTGGACAGGGATTGGGGGATTATGATCAGCCCCAGCATTTT. The V and J genes are TRBV19 and TRBJ1-5; 8 nucleotides agree with TRBD1. There are 20 residues in the CDR3. Looked up from germline, CDR1 is LNHDA and CDR2 is SQIVND (reference sequence). The V and J ends lost 4 bases and 5 bases, in that order; junction bases with no gene match: 22.

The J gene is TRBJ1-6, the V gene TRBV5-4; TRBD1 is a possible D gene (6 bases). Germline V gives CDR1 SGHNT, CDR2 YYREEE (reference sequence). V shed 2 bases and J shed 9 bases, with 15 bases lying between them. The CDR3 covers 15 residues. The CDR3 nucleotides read TGTGCCAGCAGCTTAAAAACGGGGGGCAGTTCACCCCTCCACTTT. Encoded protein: CASSLKTGGSSPLHF.

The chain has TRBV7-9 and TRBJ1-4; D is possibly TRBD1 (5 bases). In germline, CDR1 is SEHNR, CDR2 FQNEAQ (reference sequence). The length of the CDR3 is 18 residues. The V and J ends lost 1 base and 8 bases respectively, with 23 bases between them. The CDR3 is CASSLEVFVDQGKEKLFF. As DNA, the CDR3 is TGTGCCAGCAGCTTAGAAGTTTTCGTAGACCAGGGAAAAGAAAAACTGTTTTTT.

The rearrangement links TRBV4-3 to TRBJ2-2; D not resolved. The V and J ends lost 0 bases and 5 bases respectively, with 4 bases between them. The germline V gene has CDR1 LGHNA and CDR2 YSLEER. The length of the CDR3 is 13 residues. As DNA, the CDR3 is TGCGCCAGCAGCCAAGATTCGACCGGGGAGCTGTTTTTT. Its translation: CASSQDSTGELFF.

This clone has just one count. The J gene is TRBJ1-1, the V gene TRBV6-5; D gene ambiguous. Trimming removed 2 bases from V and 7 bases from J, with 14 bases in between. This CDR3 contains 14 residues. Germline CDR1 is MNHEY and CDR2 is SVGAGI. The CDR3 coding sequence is TGTGCCAGCAGTTACATGGGGAGCGGCGGTGAAGCTTTCTTT. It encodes CASSYMGSGGEAFF.

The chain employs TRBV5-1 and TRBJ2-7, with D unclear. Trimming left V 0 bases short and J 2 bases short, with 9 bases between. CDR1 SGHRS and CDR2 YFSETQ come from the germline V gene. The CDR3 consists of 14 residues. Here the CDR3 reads CASSLERRPYEQYF. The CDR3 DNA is TGCGCCAGCAGCTTGGAGAGGCGCCCCTACGAGCAGTACTTC. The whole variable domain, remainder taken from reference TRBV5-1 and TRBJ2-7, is KAGVTQTPRYLIKTRGQQVTLSCSPISGHRSVSWYQQTPGQGLQFLFEYFSETQRNKGNFPGRFSGRQFSNSRSEMNVSTLELGDSALYLCASSLERRPYEQYFGPGTRLTVT.

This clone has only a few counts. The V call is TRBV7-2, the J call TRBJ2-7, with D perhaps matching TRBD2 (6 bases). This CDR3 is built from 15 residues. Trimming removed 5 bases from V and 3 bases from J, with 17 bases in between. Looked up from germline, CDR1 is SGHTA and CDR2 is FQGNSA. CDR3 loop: CASSPGTEEFYEQYF. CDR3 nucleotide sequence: TGTGCCAGCAGCCCCGGGACTGAGGAATTCTACGAGCAGTACTTC.

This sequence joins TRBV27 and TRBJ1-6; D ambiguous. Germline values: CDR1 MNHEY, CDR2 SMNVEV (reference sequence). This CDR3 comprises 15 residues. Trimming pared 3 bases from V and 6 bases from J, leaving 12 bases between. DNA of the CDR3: TGTGCCAGCAGTTTCGGGTATGTCGGTAATTCACCCCTCCACTTT. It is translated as CASSFGYVGNSPLHF.

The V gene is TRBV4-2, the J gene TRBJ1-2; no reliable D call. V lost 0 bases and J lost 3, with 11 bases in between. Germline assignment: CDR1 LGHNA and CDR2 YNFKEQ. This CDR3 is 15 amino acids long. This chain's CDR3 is CASSQDGRGDYGYTF. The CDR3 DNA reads TGTGCCAGCAGCCAAGATGGGCGGGGAGACTATGGCTACACCTTC.

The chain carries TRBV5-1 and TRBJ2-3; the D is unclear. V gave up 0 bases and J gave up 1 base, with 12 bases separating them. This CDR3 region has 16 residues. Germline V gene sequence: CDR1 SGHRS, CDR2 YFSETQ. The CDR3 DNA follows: TGCGCCAGCAGCTTGGGGGTAGCTGAGGGCACAGATACGCAGTATTTT. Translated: CASSLGVAEGTDTQYF.

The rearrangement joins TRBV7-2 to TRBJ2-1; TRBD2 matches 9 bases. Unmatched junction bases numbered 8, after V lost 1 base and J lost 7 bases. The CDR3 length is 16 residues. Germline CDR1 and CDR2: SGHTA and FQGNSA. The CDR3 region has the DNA TGTGCCAGCAGCTTAGGAGGGTCTAGCGGGGAGAATGAGCAGTTCTTC. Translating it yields CASSLGGSSGENEQFF.

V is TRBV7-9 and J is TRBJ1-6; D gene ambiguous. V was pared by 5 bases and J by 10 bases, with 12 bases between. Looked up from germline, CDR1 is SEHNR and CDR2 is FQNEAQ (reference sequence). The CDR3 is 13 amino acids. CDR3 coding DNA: TGTGCCAGCAGCCCTAATCGGGTCTCACCCCTCCACTTT. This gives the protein CASSPNRVSPLHF.

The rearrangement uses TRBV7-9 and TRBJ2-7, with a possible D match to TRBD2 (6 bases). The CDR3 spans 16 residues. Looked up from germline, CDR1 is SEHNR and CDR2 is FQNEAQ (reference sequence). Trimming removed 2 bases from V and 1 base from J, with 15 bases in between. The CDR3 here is CASSLSQAGDSYEQYF. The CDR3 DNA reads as TGTGCCAGCAGCTTATCACAAGCGGGTGATTCCTACGAGCAGTACTTC. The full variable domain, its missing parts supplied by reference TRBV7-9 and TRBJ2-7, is DTGVSQNPRHKITKRGQNVTFRCDPISEHNRLYWYRQTLGQGPEFLTYFQNEAQLEKSRLLSDRFSAERPKGSFSTLEIQRTEQGDSAMYLCASSLSQAGDSYEQYFGPGTRLTVT.

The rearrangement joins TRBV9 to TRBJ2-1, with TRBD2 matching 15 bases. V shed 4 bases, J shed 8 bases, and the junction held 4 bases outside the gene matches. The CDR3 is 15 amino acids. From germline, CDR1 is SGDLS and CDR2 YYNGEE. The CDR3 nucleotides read TGTGCCAGCAGCCTCGGACTAGCGGGAGGGGATGAGCAGTTCTTC. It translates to CASSLGLAGGDEQFF.

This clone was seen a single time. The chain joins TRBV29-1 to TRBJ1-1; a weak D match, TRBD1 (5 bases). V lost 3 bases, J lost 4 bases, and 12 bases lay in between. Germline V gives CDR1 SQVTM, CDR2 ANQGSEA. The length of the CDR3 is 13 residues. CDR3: CSVDEGRFTEAFF. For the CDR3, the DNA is TGCAGCGTTGATGAGGGGAGGTTCACTGAAGCTTTCTTT.

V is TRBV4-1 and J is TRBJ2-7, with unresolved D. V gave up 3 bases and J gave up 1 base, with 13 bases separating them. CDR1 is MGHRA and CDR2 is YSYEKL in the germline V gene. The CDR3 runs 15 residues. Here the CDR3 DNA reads TGCGCCAGCAGCCATGATAAAACAGAGTCCTACGAGCAGTACTTC. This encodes CASSHDKTESYEQYF.

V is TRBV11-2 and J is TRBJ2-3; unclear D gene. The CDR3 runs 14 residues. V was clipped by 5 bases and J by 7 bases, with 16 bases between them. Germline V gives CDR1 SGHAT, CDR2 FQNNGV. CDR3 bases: TGTGCCAGCAGCCCCGACCCAGCGATTTATACGCAGTATTTT. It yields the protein CASSPDPAIYTQYF.

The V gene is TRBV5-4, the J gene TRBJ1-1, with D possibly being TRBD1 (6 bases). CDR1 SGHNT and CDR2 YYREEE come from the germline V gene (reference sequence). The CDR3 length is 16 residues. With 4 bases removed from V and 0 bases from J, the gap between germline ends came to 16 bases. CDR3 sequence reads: CASSLEQGPMNTEAFF. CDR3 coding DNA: TGTGCCAGCAGCCTCGAACAGGGCCCTATGAACACTGAAGCTTTCTTT. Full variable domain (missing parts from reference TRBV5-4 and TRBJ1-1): ETGVTQSPTHLIKTRGQQVTLRCSSQSGHNTVSWYQQALGQGPQFIFQYYREEENGRGNFPPRFSGLQFPNYSSELNVNALELDDSALYLCASSLEQGPMNTEAFFGQGTRLTVV.